This T cell receptor (beta chain) emerged from a study of T cell responses to AZD1222 COVID-19 vaccine. Looked up from germline, CDR1 is LGHNA and CDR2 is YSLEER. This CDR3 has 16 residues. V was cut by 0 bases and J by 10 bases, with 21 bases left in between. Broader study findings: Breadth and depth of Spike-specific TCRs rose after two AZD1222 doses. Seropositive at baseline were only five or six AZD1222 recipients.

With respect to this clone: The antigen remains undetermined.

The protocol was immunoSEQ multiplex PCR, while the TCRdb copy is restricted to in-frame clones and leaves out a portion. Altogether roughly 99,000 clones are present, roughly 89% being singletons, with the ten largest covering 22%. The clonotype originates from an adult in good health. The chain employs TRBV4-3 and TRBJ1-1; D remains unclear. Sequencing was performed on peripheral blood, taken on day 0 of AZD1222 vaccination. CDR3 sequence: CASSQDLYGPSRGAFF. The CDR3 DNA reads TGCGCCAGCAGCCAAGATCTTTATGGGCCATCCCGCGGAGCTTTCTTT.